This paragraph reports one T cell receptor (beta chain). Its antigen remains unidentified. This record belongs to a study of cytomegalovirus exposure and HLA in healthy donors. The study's findings and limits: There were fewer than 200 TCR beta chains listed as cytomegalovirus-associated. Common viral pathogens seemed, in a later analysis, to connect with several of the most significant clusters.

Between the trimmed V and J ends, which lost 0 bases and 1 base, there was a span of 15 bases. CDR3 size: 17 residues. From germline, CDR1 is ENHRY and CDR2 SYGVKD. The PCR was carried out with 60 Vbeta primers and 13 Jbeta primers. Sequenced by immunoSEQ multiplex PCR; TCRdb stores in-frame clones only, minus some. The table has under 150,000 clones, around 81% seen once. Sequencing input: PBMCs. The sequence was collected from a man younger than 30 in good health and CMV-seronegative. The chain combines TRBV10-3 with TRBJ1-1; D might be TRBD1 (6 bases). CDR3 loop: CAISESIRQGPNTEAFF. The CDR3 DNA reads TGTGCCATCAGTGAGTCGATCCGCCAGGGGCCGAACACTGAAGCTTTCTTT.